This T cell receptor beta chain was sequenced for a study of blood T cell repertoires in COVID-19. Study summary: The United States, Italy and Spain provided the acute and convalescent COVID-19 samples. Nucleic acid was either cDNA or gDNA, and it came from T cells, B-cell-depleted T cells, or PBMCs.

Germline V gene data show CDR1 as GTSNPN and CDR2 as SVGIG (reference sequence). The germline V and J ends were trimmed by 0 bases and 6 bases, with 9 bases remaining between them. This CDR3 is 14 amino acids long. Authors' analysis steps: Nucleated cell counts were estimated from reference gene primer amplification. Using immunoSEQ multiplex PCR, the repertoire was profiled, and TCRdb retains in-frame clones only, with some absent. The DNA was the basis for D and trimming; V, J and clone size are from that table. The table shows some 79,000 clones, with around 89% occurring only once. The chain links TRBV30 to TRBJ1-6; D unclear. Sequences were obtained from peripheral blood. This TCR was recovered from a man aged 65-85 years with active or convalescent COVID-19. The CDR3 nucleotides read TGTGCCTGGAGTGTATCCTTCCTTAATTCACCCCTCCACTTT. Translation gives CAWSVSFLNSPLHF.